This T cell receptor beta chain comes out of a study of radiation and T cells in renal cell carcinoma. Between the trimmed V and J ends, which lost 0 bases and 9 bases, there was a span of 6 bases. CDR3 size: 12 residues. Per germline, CDR1 SGHAT and CDR2 FQNNGV. The data were produced by immunoSEQ multiplex PCR, yet TCRdb's version contains in-frame clones alone and is incomplete. Of roughly 100,000 clones listed, about 88% were seen once; the top ten hold approximately 8.4%. The study, taken as a whole, reports: No pretreatment tumor biopsies were available for baseline clonotypes.

With respect to this clone: Its antigen remains unidentified.

Noted time point: baseline pretreatment blood. Treatment of the sample: 15 Gy SBRT to primary tumor, nephrectomy 4 weeks later. Blood was sampled at baseline, 2 weeks and 4 weeks after SBRT. Clear cell pathology was present in this patient's renal cell carcinoma. The rearrangement links TRBV11-2 to TRBJ1-5, with D hard to call. The sequence came from a man aged 50 to 59 with renal cell carcinoma. Sequences were derived from blood, sampled from a patient whose treatment included radiotherapy and nephrectomy. The CDR3 sequence is CASSLERGPQHF. DNA of the CDR3: TGTGCCAGCAGCTTAGAACGGGGGCCCCAGCATTTT. The full variable domain, completed using reference TRBV11-2 and TRBJ1-5, is EAGVAQSPRYKIIEKRQSVAFWCNPISGHATLYWYQQILGQGPKLLIQFQNNGVVDDSQLPKDRFSAERLKGVDSTLKIQPAKLEDSAVYLCASSLERGPQHFGDGTRLSIL.